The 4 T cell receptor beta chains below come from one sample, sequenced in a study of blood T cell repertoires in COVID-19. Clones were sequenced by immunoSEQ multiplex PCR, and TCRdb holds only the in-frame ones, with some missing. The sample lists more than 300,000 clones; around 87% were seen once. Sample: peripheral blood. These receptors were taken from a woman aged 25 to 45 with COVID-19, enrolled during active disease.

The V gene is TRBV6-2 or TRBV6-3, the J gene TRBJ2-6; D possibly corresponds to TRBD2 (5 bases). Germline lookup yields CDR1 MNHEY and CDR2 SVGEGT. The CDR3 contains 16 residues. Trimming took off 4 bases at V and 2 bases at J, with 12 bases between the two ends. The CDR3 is CASSSGKRPGANVLTF. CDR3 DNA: TGTGCCAGCAGTTCCGGGAAAAGGCCTGGGGCCAACGTCCTGACTTTC.

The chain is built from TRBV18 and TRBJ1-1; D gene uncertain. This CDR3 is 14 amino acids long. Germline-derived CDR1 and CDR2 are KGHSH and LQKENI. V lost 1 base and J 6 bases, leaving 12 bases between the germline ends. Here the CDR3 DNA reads TGTGCCAGCTCACCACGGGGAGAGGAATCTGAAGCTTTCTTT. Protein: CASSPRGEESEAFF.

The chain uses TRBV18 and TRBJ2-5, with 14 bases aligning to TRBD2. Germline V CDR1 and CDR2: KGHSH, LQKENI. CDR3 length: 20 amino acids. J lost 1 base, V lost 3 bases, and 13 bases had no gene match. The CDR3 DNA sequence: TGTGCCAGCTCACCCCCCCCCGGACTAGCGGGAGGTGGGGCCCAAGAGACCCAGTACTTC. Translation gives CASSPPPGLAGGGAQETQYF.

The CDR3 spells CASRTAWKEKLFF. CDR3 coding DNA: TGTGCCAGCCGGACAGCCTGGAAGGAAAAACTGTTTTTT. The chain employs TRBV2 and TRBJ1-4; the D gene is possibly TRBD1 (6 bases). There are 13 residues in the CDR3. V was shortened by 8 bases and J by 8 bases, with 15 bases between the two germline ends. The germline CDR1 and CDR2 sequences are SNHLY and FYNNEI.